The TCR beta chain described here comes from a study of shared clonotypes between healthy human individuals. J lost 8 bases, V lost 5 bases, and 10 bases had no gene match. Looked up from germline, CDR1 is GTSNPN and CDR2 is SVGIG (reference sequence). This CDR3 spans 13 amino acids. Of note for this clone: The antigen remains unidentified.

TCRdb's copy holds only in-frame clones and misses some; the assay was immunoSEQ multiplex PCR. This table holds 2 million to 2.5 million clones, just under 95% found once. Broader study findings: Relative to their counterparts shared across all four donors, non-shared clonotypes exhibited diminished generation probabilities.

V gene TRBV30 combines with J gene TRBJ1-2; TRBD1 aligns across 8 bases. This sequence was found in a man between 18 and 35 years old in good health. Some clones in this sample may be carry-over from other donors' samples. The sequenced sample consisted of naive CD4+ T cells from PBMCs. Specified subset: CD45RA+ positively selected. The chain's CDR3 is CAWGTFTGGGYTF. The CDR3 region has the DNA TGTGCCTGGGGGACCTTTACAGGGGGAGGCTACACCTTC.